The source of this TCR beta chain is a study of cytomegalovirus exposure and HLA in healthy donors. Background on the study: In terms of ancestry, the Caucasian-associated cluster contained roughly 80% of the roughly 400 genotyped donors.

Findings of the study overall: Compared with the roughly 700-donor mean, an Asian-associated ancestry cluster reportedly had fewer N-insertions, according to a later analysis. The HLA-A and HLA-B alleles of most subjects were reportedly predicted accurately from TCR beta sequences.

The length of the CDR3 is 15 residues. With 3 bases removed from V and 1 base from J, the gap between germline ends came to 12 bases. Germline CDR1 reads LGHNA; CDR2 reads YSLEER. In regard to this clone: The antigen remains undetermined.

PCR amplification relied on 60 Vbeta primers (plus 13 Jbeta primers). The data were produced by immunoSEQ multiplex PCR, yet TCRdb's version contains in-frame clones alone and is incomplete. Here the sample table reports around 50,000 clones. This TCR derives from a male donor in good health and CMV-seropositive. The chain has TRBV4-3 and TRBJ1-2, with D unclear. Material: PBMCs. CDR3 residues: CASSHPNGINYGYTF. In DNA, the CDR3 is TGCGCCAGCAGCCACCCGAACGGGATTAACTATGGCTACACCTTC.